This T cell receptor (beta chain) was observed in a study of cytomegalovirus exposure and HLA in healthy donors (dated 2017 in TCRdb). Regarding the study in general: According to a later analysis, one platform produced both the 100 to 150 validation repertoires and the 666 repertoires of the first cohort. The study was designed to test whether signatures of past pathogen exposure could be identified by cataloging public T cell receptors. A separate validation cohort of roughly 130 different subjects was used in addition to the 666-subject first cohort. To predict cytomegalovirus infection status, the study combined high-throughput TCR immunosequencing, statistical association of individual TCRs with disease status, and machine learning. What the study reported, not specific to this receptor: In the study, about 150 TCR beta chains were listed as associated with cytomegalovirus. A later analysis lacked HLA typing for the validation cohort, so it scored co-occurrence in that cohort across all 120 or so repertoires. While some public TCRs were present in many individuals, most TCR sequences turned up only very rarely across donors. The classifier was reported to diagnose cytomegalovirus status with high specificity and sensitivity in both the original cohort and the validation cohort. In a later analysis, TCRs clustered in the first cohort were found to also tend to co-occur in the approximately 120 validation repertoires, with over 90% of cluster scores above 0. In vitro tests confirmed that a few of the cytomegalovirus-associated TCR beta chains recognize cytomegalovirus antigens. It was suggested by the authors that the approach could potentially be generalized to other disease states and immunological phenotypes.

A note on this clone: Its specific antigen is unknown. Base quality data are lacking; no much larger clone is found one base away.

Separate from the approximately 700-subject first cohort, the validation cohort of 95 to 150 subjects was the group to which the donors belonged. Receptor libraries were prepared by the immunoSEQ multiplex PCR assay. Per the original workflow: A statistical classification framework was built to diagnose cytomegalovirus status from the catalog of TCR beta chain sequences. Here the immuneACCESS table is served through TCRdb, limited to in-frame sequences with V and J called. Missing clones are a known gap in these copies; in checked studies unresolved V genes cover under half, and the rest lacks a known reason. D and trimming were read from the DNA, whereas the V and J calls and clone size are those reported in that table. Within this sample are hundreds of thousands of clones, with more than 80% of them counted one time only. The top ten clones comprise approximately 0.8% of the sample. CDR1 MNHNS and CDR2 SASEGT were looked up in the germline V gene. Measured from the cysteine to the phenylalanine, the CDR3 is 16 residues long. Only the CDR3 DNA is retained, 48 bases long and in frame from the first base. Germline trimming amounts to 3 bases on V and 2 bases on J, with 7 as the count of junction bases outside the gene matches.

This receptor was obtained from a woman aged 18-35 years in good health and CMV-seronegative. The sequence joins TRBV6-1 to TRBJ1-5; the central 7 bases match TRBD1. Sample: PBMCs. The nucleotide sequence reads as follows: TGTGCCAGCAGTGAGGTAGGGGGCTTCGGCAATCAGCCCCAGCATTTT. It codes for CASSEVGGFGNQPQHF.